This entry lists 32 T cell receptor beta chains sequenced from one sample in a study of blood T cell repertoires in COVID-19 (dated by TCRdb to the early 2020s). The library came from the immunoSEQ multiplex PCR assay. TCRdb re-hosts the immuneACCESS table, in-frame sequences only. Its copies lack some clones; in the studies checked, an unresolved V gene accounts for under half of them, and the cause for the rest is not known. The sample table holds roughly 200,000 clones, of which roughly 88% were seen once. Roughly 6.2% of the sample belongs to the ten largest clones. The specimen was peripheral blood. These receptors originate from a woman aged 40 to 49 who had recovered from COVID-19.

V gene TRBV19 combines with J gene TRBJ2-2, with 8 positions matching TRBD1. The germline gives CDR1 LNHDA, CDR2 SQIVND (reference sequence). V dropped 5 bases and J dropped 4; count of bases not matched to a gene: 3. The CDR3 sequence is 14 residues long. The CDR3: CASSRQGSTGELFF. CDR3 coding DNA: TGTGCCAGTAGTCGACAGGGGAGCACCGGGGAGCTGTTTTTT.

The genes are TRBV28 and TRBJ2-2, with a possible D match to TRBD2 (5 bases). Germline CDR1 reads MDHEN; CDR2 reads SYDVKM. CDR3 size: 14 residues. The ends were cut back, 7 bases at V and 5 bases at J, with 14 bases in the middle. The CDR3 loop is CASTPSGNTGELFF. DNA of the CDR3: TGTGCCAGCACCCCTTCGGGGAATACCGGGGAGCTGTTTTTT.

The V gene is TRBV7-6, the J gene TRBJ2-2, with D perhaps TRBD2 (6 bases). The CDR3 consists of 15 residues. CDR1 is SGHVS and CDR2 is FNYEAQ in the germline V gene. V was cut by 7 bases and J by 2 bases, with 14 bases left in between. The CDR3 is CASKGGDGNTGELFF. The DNA of the CDR3 is TGTGCCAGCAAAGGAGGGGACGGCAACACCGGGGAGCTGTTTTTT.

This chain uses TRBV7-2 with TRBJ2-7; D possibly corresponds to TRBD1 (6 bases). Germline loops: CDR1 SGHTA, CDR2 FQGNSA. The CDR3 has 15 amino acids. Trimming cost V 0 bases and J 7 bases, with 16 bases left between them. The CDR3 nucleotides are TGTGCCAGCAGCTTAGCTGCGCAGGGGAGTAGAGAGCAGTACTTC. Its protein is CASSLAAQGSREQYF.

The rearrangement joins TRBV27 to TRBJ2-5; 11 bases line up with TRBD2. The CDR3 consists of 16 residues. Germline V gene lookup returns CDR1 MNHEY and CDR2 SMNVEV (reference sequence). V shed 4 bases, J shed 5 bases, and the junction held 9 bases outside the gene matches. CDR3 protein: CASSSSSGRSWETQYF. DNA for the CDR3: TGTGCCAGCAGTTCATCTAGCGGGAGGAGTTGGGAGACCCAGTACTTC.

The chain uses TRBV10-3 and TRBJ1-1, with TRBD1 matching over 9 bases. The length of the CDR3 is 14 residues. From germline, CDR1 is ENHRY and CDR2 SYGVKD. V shed 2 bases and J 6 bases; nucleotides not matched to a gene: 4. The CDR3 here is CAISEGTGRAEAFF. The DNA for the CDR3 is TGTGCCATCAGTGAGGGGACAGGGAGAGCTGAAGCTTTCTTT.

The chain combines TRBV28 with TRBJ2-1; D possibly corresponds to TRBD1 (5 bases). From germline, CDR1 is MDHEN and CDR2 SYDVKM. The CDR3 totals 14 residues. V was cut by 3 bases and J by 4 bases, with 10 bases left in between. The CDR3 region is CASSFPWTYNEQFF. The DNA of the CDR3 is TGTGCCAGCAGTTTTCCCTGGACATACAATGAGCAGTTCTTC.

The V call is TRBV4-2, the J call TRBJ2-3, with D possibly TRBD1 on 6 matching bases. Germline lookup yields CDR1 LGHNA and CDR2 YNFKEQ. The CDR3 covers 13 residues. Between the trimmed V and J ends, which lost 6 bases and 6 bases, there was a span of 13 bases. CDR3 DNA sequence: TGTGCCAGCAGTGGGGGCAAAGGGGATACGCAGTATTTT. Protein sequence: CASSGGKGDTQYF.

The chain joins TRBV7-9 to TRBJ2-7; the D is unclear. Germline V gene lookup returns CDR1 SEHNR and CDR2 FQNEAQ (reference sequence). This CDR3 contains 13 residues. Trimming shortened V by 5 bases and J by 3 bases, and 11 bases separated the two germline ends. The CDR3 spells CASSVTENYEQYF. The CDR3 DNA reads TGTGCCAGCAGCGTAACAGAAAACTACGAGCAGTACTTC.

This clone was counted a single time. The chain has TRBV7-2 and TRBJ1-2; no firm D call. The CDR3 has 14 residues. Germline lookup yields CDR1 SGHTA and CDR2 FQGNSA. V lost 1 base and J lost 4, with 10 bases in between. CDR3 nucleotides: TGTGCCAGCAGCTTAGATGGCCAAATCTATGGCTACACCTTC. Amino acid sequence: CASSLDGQIYGYTF.

The rearrangement links TRBV19 to TRBJ2-2, with D unresolved. Trimming shortened V by 3 bases and J by 0 bases, and 5 bases separated the two germline ends. Germline loops: CDR1 LNHDA, CDR2 SQIVND (reference sequence). The CDR3 covers 14 residues. CDR3 loop: CASSIEANTGELFF. In nucleotides, the CDR3 is TGTGCCAGTAGTATTGAGGCGAACACCGGGGAGCTGTTTTTT.

This sequence joins TRBV7-3 and TRBJ2-3, with 7 bases aligning to TRBD1. This CDR3 is built from 14 residues. Germline CDR1 is SGHTA and CDR2 is FQGTGA. The J segment lost 6 bases and the V segment lost 2 bases, leaving 5 bases of the junction unmatched. The chain's CDR3 is CASSLGTVTDTQYF. In nucleotides, the CDR3 is TGTGCCAGCAGCTTAGGGACAGTTACGGATACGCAGTATTTT.

This chain uses TRBV27 with TRBJ2-7; 7 bases agree with TRBD2. V was clipped by 2 bases and J by 8 bases; unmatched bases: 12. Germline V lookup: CDR1 MNHEY, CDR2 SMNVEV (reference sequence). This CDR3 has 15 residues. The CDR3 bases are TGTGCCAGCAGTTTAAGCCCCAAGCGGGGTATGAAGCAGTACTTC. This gives the protein CASSLSPKRGMKQYF.

CDR3: CASSPETATGNTIYF. The CDR3 DNA reads TGTGCCAGCTCACCGGAAACAGCCACTGGAAACACCATATATTTT. The chain has TRBV18 and TRBJ1-3; D unclear. Trimming shortened V by 3 bases and J by 2 bases, and 11 bases separated the two germline ends. This CDR3 spans 15 amino acids. Per the germline V gene, CDR1 is KGHSH and CDR2 is LQKENI. Based on the CDR3 plus reference TRBV18 and TRBJ1-3, the full variable domain is NAGVMQNPRHLVRRRGQEARLRCSPMKGHSHVYWYRQLPEEGLKFMVYLQKENIIDESGMPKERFSAEFPKEGPSILRIQQVVRGDSAAYFCASSPETATGNTIYFGEGSWLTVV.

The chain couples TRBV18 to TRBJ1-1; no firm D call. This CDR3 region has 15 residues. Per the germline V gene, CDR1 is KGHSH and CDR2 is LQKENI. The V and J ends lost 3 bases and 1 base respectively, with 12 bases between them. CDR3 coding DNA: TGTGCCAGCTCACCGCAGACCGAGGCGAACACTGAAGCTTTCTTT. Protein: CASSPQTEANTEAFF.

The rearrangement links TRBV7-6 to TRBJ2-1; 11 nucleotides match TRBD2. From germline, CDR1 is SGHVS and CDR2 FNYEAQ. J lost 5 bases, V lost 1 base, and 4 bases had no gene match. The CDR3 sequence is 16 residues long. The CDR3 DNA sequence: TGTGCCAGCAGCTTAGTCGCGACTAGCGGGAACAATGAGCAGTTCTTC. It is translated as CASSLVATSGNNEQFF. The entire variable domain, with the rest obtained from reference TRBV7-6 and TRBJ2-1, is as follows: GAGVSQSPRYKVTKRGQDVALRCDPISGHVSLYWYRQALGQGPEFLTYFNYEAQQDKSGLPNDRFSAERPEGSISTLTIQRTEQRDSAMYRCASSLVATSGNNEQFFGPGTRLTVL.

The chain uses TRBV3-1 (or the pseudogene TRBV3-2) and TRBJ1-5, with no clear D. This CDR3 has 13 amino acids. Germline CDR1 is LGHDT and CDR2 is YNNKEL (reference sequence). V lost 2 bases, J lost 7 bases, and 9 bases lay in between. CDR3 sequence: CASSQSSGQPQHF. The CDR3 coding sequence is TGTGCCAGCAGCCAAAGCTCCGGGCAGCCCCAGCATTTT.

V gene TRBV6-5 combines with J gene TRBJ1-2; tentative D call: TRBD1 (5 bases). Germline values: CDR1 MNHEY, CDR2 SVGAGI. The CDR3 sequence is 13 residues long. Trimming left V 6 bases short and J 4 bases short, with 12 bases between. The CDR3 reads CASRLRQSYGYTF. Written as DNA, the CDR3 is TGTGCCAGCAGACTCAGACAGAGCTATGGCTACACCTTC.

V gene TRBV5-1 combines with J gene TRBJ2-7, with D tentatively TRBD1 (6 bases). Trimming left V 4 bases short and J 5 bases short, with 13 bases between. The CDR3 is made up of 13 amino acids. Germline V lookup: CDR1 SGHRS, CDR2 YFSETQ. CDR3 DNA sequence: TGCGCCAGCAGCGGGCCACAGGGCAACGAGCAGTACTTC. It codes for CASSGPQGNEQYF.

As concerns this clone: One end of the junction fails to match germline, which may point to a read error. The genes are TRBV18 and TRBJ2-6, with D perhaps matching TRBD1 (6 bases). The CDR3 extends over 14 amino acids. Germline V gene sequence: CDR1 KGHSH, CDR2 LQKENI. CDR3 in amino acids: CASSQASGANVLIF. For the CDR3, the DNA is TGTGCCAGCTCACAGGCTTCAGGGGCCAACGTCCTGATTTTC.

The chain combines TRBV28 with TRBJ1-2; tentatively, D is TRBD1 (5 bases). The V end was cut by 10 bases, the J end by 8 bases, with 11 bases between. CDR1 MDHEN and CDR2 SYDVKM come from the germline V gene. The CDR3 extends over 10 amino acids. The CDR3, as DNA: TGTGCCACCTCAGGGAGGGGCTACACCTTC. It specifies CATSGRGYTF.

This sequence joins TRBV10-3 and TRBJ1-1; TRBD1 agrees at 11 bases. CDR1 ENHRY and CDR2 SYGVKD come from the germline V gene. The CDR3 sequence is 16 residues long. Germline trimming cut 6 bases from V and 1 base from J; bases unmatched to any gene: 7. CDR3 sequence reads: CAIRSGQGAGNTEAFF. The CDR3 DNA sequence: TGTGCCATCAGATCCGGACAGGGGGCTGGGAACACTGAAGCTTTCTTT.

Only a few counts were recorded for this clone. The gene calls are TRBV25-1 and TRBJ2-7; TRBD2 is a possible D gene (5 bases). The V end lost 6 bases, the J end lost 0 bases, and 12 bases lay between the germline ends. The CDR3 covers 14 residues. The germline gives CDR1 MGHDK, CDR2 SYGVNS. CDR3 region: CASSRDIPSYEQYF. The CDR3 DNA follows: TGTGCCAGCAGCCGGGATATCCCCTCCTACGAGCAGTACTTC.

V usage is TRBV19 and J usage is TRBJ2-2; 9 positions match TRBD1. The ends lost 4 bases at V and 7 bases at J; junction bases unmatched: 4. Germline V gives CDR1 LNHDA, CDR2 SQIVND (reference sequence). There are 14 residues in the CDR3. CDR3 sequence (DNA): TGTGCCAGTAGTAAGGACAGGGGCTTCGGGGAGCTGTTTTTT. Translating gives CASSKDRGFGELFF.

The chain carries TRBV24-1 and TRBJ2-1; 9 nucleotides line up with TRBD1. J was trimmed by 0 bases and V by 1 base; bases with no gene match: 3. The CDR3 runs to 17 residues. Germline V gene data show CDR1 as KGHDR and CDR2 as SFDVKD. The CDR3 spells CATSDLGQGSSYNEQFF. The CDR3, as DNA: TGTGCCACCAGTGATTTAGGACAGGGGAGCTCCTACAATGAGCAGTTCTTC.

This clone was found a few times. This rearrangement joins TRBV15 to TRBJ1-2; D unclear. Germline CDR1 LNHNV, CDR2 YYDKDF (reference sequence). V lost 4 bases and J 2 bases, leaving 20 bases between the germline ends. The CDR3 has 17 amino acids. The CDR3 here is CATSNEWHLRRNYGYTF. The CDR3 DNA reads TGTGCCACCAGCAACGAGTGGCACCTAAGGAGGAACTATGGCTACACCTTC. Drawing the rest from reference TRBV15 and TRBJ1-2, the complete variable domain is DAMVIQNPRYQVTQFGKPVTLSCSQTLNHNVMYWYQQKSSQAPKLLFHYYDKDFNNEADTPDNFQSRRPNTSFCFLDIRSPGLGDTAMYLCATSNEWHLRRNYGYTFGSGTRLTVV.

The V call is TRBV11-2, the J call TRBJ2-2; maybe TRBD2 (5 bases). Trimming cost V 0 bases and J 2 bases, with 13 bases left between them. CDR1 is SGHAT, CDR2 FQNNGV, per germline. The CDR3 covers 17 residues. DNA for the CDR3: TGTGCCAGCAGCTTAGATTTACTAGGAGGTAACACCGGGGAGCTGTTTTTT. Protein: CASSLDLLGGNTGELFF.

The rearrangement joins TRBV29-1 to TRBJ1-3; D ambiguous. Trimming took 5 bases from V and 0 from J, leaving 11 bases between them. The CDR3 is 14 amino acids. From germline, CDR1 is SQVTM and CDR2 ANQGSEA. The CDR3 reads CSVLMGSSGNTIYF. In DNA, the CDR3 is TGCAGCGTTTTAATGGGGAGCTCTGGAAACACCATATATTTT.

This chain connects TRBV5-1 to TRBJ1-6; the D is unclear. This CDR3 comprises 15 residues. Germline CDR1 reads SGHRS; CDR2 reads YFSETQ. Deletions cut 4 bases from V and 7 bases from J, with 15 bases between. The CDR3 DNA follows: TGCGCCAGCAGCAGAGCCATTGAGGCAAATTCACCCCTCCACTTT. Translated: CASSRAIEANSPLHF.

The chain links TRBV7-2 to TRBJ1-5, with a tentative D call TRBD1 (5 bases). CDR1 is SGHTA, CDR2 FQGNSA, per germline. CDR3 length: 16 amino acids. Deletions cut 5 bases from V and 6 bases from J, with 20 bases between. CDR3 nucleotides: TGTGCCAGCAGCCCCAGAGGCGGGGGTCTGAGTCAGCCCCAGCATTTT. This sequence encodes CASSPRGGGLSQPQHF.

J is TRBJ2-1 and V is TRBV7-3, with D possibly TRBD1 on 8 matching bases. The CDR3 contains 20 residues. The germline gives CDR1 SGHTA, CDR2 FQGTGA. Trimming cost V 6 bases and J 6 bases, with 33 bases left between them. CDR3 protein: CASRKTRDRTQGAGVNEQFF. In DNA, the CDR3 is TGTGCCAGCAGGAAAACCAGGGACAGGACACAAGGGGCGGGGGTCAATGAGCAGTTCTTC.

The chain combines TRBV28 with TRBJ1-1; 7 bases are a match to TRBD1. Trimming removed 5 bases from V and 0 bases from J; junction bases left unmatched: 6. There are 15 residues in the CDR3. Germline V gene lookup returns CDR1 MDHEN and CDR2 SYDVKM. CDR3 amino acids: CASSGGQNLNTEAFF. For the CDR3, the DNA is TGTGCCAGCAGTGGGGGACAGAACCTGAACACTGAAGCTTTCTTT.